This paragraph covers one TCR beta chain sequence. The antigen remains undetermined. This record comes from a study of CXCR3-negative and CXCR3-positive naive CD8 T cells. UMI-labeled TRB cDNA libraries were prepared by 5' RACE. TCRdb reanalyzed the 5' RACE reads and collapses them to one entry per CDR3 protein, without DNA. The listing contains 130,000 or so distinct CDR3 sequences. General study findings and limits: In naive cells, CXCR3-negative and CXCR3-positive subsets had similar TRBV-TRBJ usage; memory cells differed. Naive subsets were similarly diverse, while memory CD8+ repertoires were much less diverse.

The sample taken for sequencing was naive CXCR3- CD8+ T cells from blood. Stated subset: CD45RO-CCR7+CD27+CD95- naive CD8+ T cells lacking CXCR3 (TNR3-). This receptor was taken from a human donor in good health. Some clones in this sample may be carry-over from other donors' samples.

The CDR3 loop is CASSHTGLAGGYEQYF. The chain recombines TRBV18 with TRBJ2-7; TCRdb indicates TRBD2, and absent DNA this call remains unverified. The V gene's germline CDR1 is KGHSH and CDR2 LQKENI. This CDR3 contains 16 residues.